This T cell receptor beta chain was retrieved from a study of cytomegalovirus exposure and HLA in healthy donors (dated by TCRdb to between 2016 and 2019). Concerning the study at large: An earlier analysis of approximately 590 of the donors reported approximately 300 Gb of sequence data and around 120 million unique TCR beta sequences from about 200 million T cells. An early release that covered fewer than 750 HLA-typed donors contained about 300 gigabases of sequencing data and tens of millions of unique TCR sequences. Of the 398 genotyped donors, 81% fell in the genetic ancestry cluster associated with self-reported Caucasian donors. The study aimed to test whether signatures of past pathogen exposure could be identified by cataloging public T cell receptors. The study used immunosequencing to profile the T cell repertoires of about 670 subjects and linked those repertoires to cytomegalovirus serostatus. Along with the roughly 670-subject first cohort, a separate validation cohort of over 90 different subjects was used. To predict cytomegalovirus infection status, the study brought together high-throughput TCR immunosequencing, statistical association of individual TCRs with disease status, and machine learning. A later analysis re-examined previously published TCR beta repertoires from several hundred donors and added high-resolution HLA genotyping to investigate patterns of TCR occurrence. In the later analysis, no new phenotypic data were used to find candidate immune exposures; instead, reliance was placed on TCR beta sequences and their occurrence across donors. In an earlier analysis of roughly 600 of the donors, high-throughput TCR beta sequencing was used to judge whether each TCR beta V gene segment behaved as functional or pseudogenic. Donor age, sex, ethnicity and CMV serostatus were collected together with the repertoire data. In a later genetic analysis, genome-wide SNP genotypes for about 55% of the roughly 670 donors were used, and that subset was treated as a discovery cohort. Every repertoire in the discovery cohort had been generated on one and the same sequencing platform. HLA typing covered class I and class II loci at four-digit resolution. The number of typed donors differed by locus: about 620-640 for A, B, C, DRB1 and DQB1; approximately 520 for DQA1; roughly 600 for DPA1; and some 430 for DPB1. About five DR-DQ haplotypes were treated as single units for association and clustering because of strong linkage in the cohort. Among 350 to 400 genotyped donors of the cohort, an average of about 240,000 unique TCR beta nucleotide sequences were sequenced per donor, roughly 18% of them non-productive.

Library method: the immunoSEQ multiplex PCR assay. For the multiplex PCR, a mixture combining 60 forward primers for TCR Vbeta segments and 13 reverse primers for TCR Jbeta segments was used. The CDR3 region of rearranged TCR beta genes was amplified from genomic DNA with a multiplex PCR assay. The Illumina HiSeq System was used to sequence the amplified TCR beta libraries as 87-base-pair reads. Turning to the authors' computational methods: In a later analysis, tens of millions of unique TCR beta chains were counted across the roughly 610 repertoires, and approximately 11 million of these chains were shared by at least two donors. Raw reads were error-corrected and collapsed into unique sequences by a nearest-neighbor algorithm in which closely related sequences were merged to remove PCR and sequencing errors. V, D and J gene segments were assigned by aligning CDR3 sequences to IMGT reference sequences. Each retained sequence needed at least a six-nucleotide match to both a V gene segment and a J gene segment. A rearrangement was called productive if the CDR3 had no stop codons and remained in frame with V and J, and every other rearrangement was called non-productive. CDR3 was defined by IMGT convention, running from the second conserved V-encoded cysteine to the conserved J-encoded phenylalanine. The earlier analysis of some 580 of the donors excluded any sequence lacking an unambiguous match to a single V gene segment. In an earlier analysis of more than 500 of the donors, a V segment was called functional when productive rearrangements were above 56.7%, and segregating when the standard deviation between donors exceeded 5%. A statistical classification framework was built to diagnose cytomegalovirus status from the catalog of TCR beta chain sequences. In a later analysis, V and J genes were assigned by comparing TCR nucleotide sequences against IMGT/GENE-DB human TR gene sequences. The TCRdist pipeline was used in a later analysis to assign CDR3 sequences and most-parsimonious VDJ recombination scenarios. In a later analysis, each TCR beta chain was defined by its CDR3 amino acid sequence together with its V-gene family, and reads lacking a unique V-gene family were excluded. As a way to deal with suspected cross-contamination and a sequencing artifact, a later analysis dropped approximately 590 nucleotide sequences that were highly shared and had low generation probability. A later analysis calculated a clonal expansion index for each public chain from normalized within-repertoire ranks of inferred template counts. Generation probabilities in a later analysis came from a VDJ recombination model fitted to out-of-frame rearrangements, and those results were checked against IGoR. Hypergeometric tests were used in a later analysis to score TCR-TCR, TCR-HLA and TCR-CMV co-occurrence, with a repertoire-size bias correction applied to the TCR pairs. A later analysis estimated false discovery rates by permuting HLA or CMV assignments 20 times. In a later analysis, co-occurring TCRs were grouped using DBSCAN, with TCRdist sequence similarity added in when clustering inside HLA-allele-positive subsets. Repertoires with fewer than 30,000 or more than 120,000 public chains, plus five repertoires with anomalous nucleotide sharing, were excluded from co-occurrence clustering. The source is immuneACCESS, and TCRdb retained only in-frame sequences with V and J called. Part of the clones is not carried over; for the studies checked, unresolved V genes explain less than half of this, and the remainder is unexplained. The DNA was the basis for D and trimming; V, J and clone size are from that table. Present in this sample are some 90,000 clones, about two thirds of which were seen just once. The biggest ten clones account for approximately 2.7% of the sample.

The CDR3 spans 15 residues, from the cysteine through the phenylalanine. Only CDR3 DNA remains: 45 bases, in frame from the first base. The junction shows trimming of 5 bases on V and 6 bases on J, and the gene matches do not reach 6 bases of it. CDR1 and CDR2 are read off the germline V gene as SGHNT and YENEEA. Broad study findings and their caveats: Linkage disequilibrium might explain the correlated functional status among segregating V segments, but an unknown experimental factor could not be ruled out. Some IMGT-functional V segments, including TRBV6-2 and TRBV6-3, could not be distinguished by the 87-base-pair reads and were therefore excluded. Specific HLA alleles were associated with about 17,000 TCR beta sequences at a false discovery rate of 0.05 in a later analysis. Seventeen rarely observed V segments, including chromosome 9 orphons, were excluded from the earlier analysis of approximately 500 of the donors because counts were too low. When HLA alleles, especially DR and DQ, strongly co-occurred, TCR associations were difficult to assign to individual alleles. A few of the identified cytomegalovirus-associated TCR beta chains were confirmed in vitro to be specific for cytomegalovirus antigens. The authors suggested that the approach could potentially be extended to other disease states and immunological phenotypes. V-gene and J-gene trimming of TCR beta chains was associated with a missense DCLRE1C variant in a later genetic analysis, and the association was replicated in an independent cohort. Most TCR sequences were seen in very few donors, while some public TCRs were found in many individuals. In a later analysis, HLA-associated TCR beta chains were found to be more clonally expanded and to have lower generation probabilities than equally common non-associated chains. A further reported finding was that TCR beta sequences accurately predicted the HLA-A and HLA-B alleles for most subjects in the first cohort. Roughly uniform sequencing depth across donors was assumed in presence/absence analyses, although this assumption may not hold. In the study, around 150 TCR beta chains were listed as associated with cytomegalovirus. In an earlier analysis of a few hundred of the donors, most TCR beta V segments were observed in productive rearrangements about 87% or about 30% of the time, broadly matching IMGT annotations. In this cohort, only TCR beta chains were sequenced, and detectable features were limited by the absence of alpha or paired-chain data. A cluster of highly shared sequence variants was judged likely to be a technical artifact of the sequencing pipeline. CMV serostatus was the only immune exposure information available for the cohort. Several of the top co-occurrence clusters appeared to be linked to parvovirus B19, influenza, CMV and Epstein-Barr virus, according to a later analysis. In a later analysis, TCR association rates were found to vary across HLA loci, with the most associated TCRs seen for DRB1 alleles and the fewest for HLA-C alleles. Compared with the roughly 720-donor mean, donors in an Asian-associated ancestry cluster had fewer N-insertions in productive TCRs, according to a later genetic analysis. A later analysis found that most CMV-associated TCR beta chains appeared HLA-restricted, with HLA associations seemingly driven largely by CMV exposure. In both the original and validation cohorts, the classifier was reported to diagnose cytomegalovirus status with high specificity and sensitivity. Because HLA typing was missing for some donors at each locus, association tests included only the typed subset.

Concerning this clone itself: Its target antigen remains unknown. Per-nucleotide qualities are absent, and no much larger clonotype sits a single base away.

In total, 630 or so healthy bone marrow donors made up the cohort. Cohort members were all nominally healthy when sampled, although unrecorded immune exposures were likely present. The donor was CMV seronegative and was included in the group of around 320 seronegative cohort members. Every donor gave a peripheral blood sample, and the peripheral blood mononuclear cells from that sample were used for TCR beta sequencing. The Qiagen DNeasy Blood Extraction Kit was used to extract genomic DNA from the blood cell samples. Recombination linked TRBV11-3 to TRBJ2-6; TRBD2 aligns with 8 central bases. The TCR comes from a man aged 45 to 65 in good health and CMV-seronegative. The sample was PBMCs. The nucleotide sequence is TGTGCCAGCAGCATCGGACTAGCTGAGGCCAACGTCCTGACTTTC. It translates as CASSIGLAEANVLTF.